The 14 T cell receptor beta chains listed next were all sequenced from one sample in a study of blood T cell repertoires in COVID-19. Repertoires were generated with immunoSEQ multiplex PCR, while TCRdb's copy carries only in-frame clones and drops some. The table has approximately 350,000 clones, approximately 92% seen once. The sequencing sample was made of PBMCs or T cells enriched from blood (not recorded which). All receptors come from a man younger than 35 who had recovered from COVID-19.

This clone was found a few times. The chain links TRBV6-5 to TRBJ1-2, with a tentative D call TRBD1 (5 bases). The CDR3 totals 14 residues. V lost 0 bases and J lost 3, with 8 bases in between. Germline CDR1 reads MNHEY; CDR2 reads SVGAGI. The CDR3 is CASSYSEGDYGYTF. The CDR3, as DNA: TGTGCCAGCAGTTACTCGGAAGGGGACTATGGCTACACCTTC.

This clone was detected only a few times. J is TRBJ2-5 and V is TRBV6-5, with 8 bases lining up with TRBD1. V was pared by 5 bases and J by 5 bases, with 10 bases of the junction left unmatched. The germline CDR1 and CDR2 sequences are MNHEY and SVGAGI. This CDR3 contains 15 residues. CDR3 sequence: CASSRTGTLGETQYF. The DNA of the CDR3 is TGTGCCAGCAGTCGGACAGGGACCCTGGGCGAGACCCAGTACTTC.

Concerning this clone: The germline gene is not matched at one end of the junction; a read error may be the cause. The chain couples TRBV6-5 to TRBJ1-1, with D maybe TRBD1 (6 bases). The CDR3 length is 15 residues. Germline CDR1 and CDR2: MNHEY and SVGAGI. CDR3 region: CASGYRGAKNTEAFF. CDR3 coding DNA: TGTGCCAGCGGTTATCGGGGGGCGAAGAACACTGAAGCTTTCTTT.

This chain joins TRBV18 and TRBJ1-4, with 7 bases matching TRBD1. The V gene's germline CDR1 is KGHSH and CDR2 LQKENI. V lost 6 bases to trimming and J lost 6 bases; unmatched junction nucleotides: 10. The CDR3 totals 15 residues. CDR3 loop: CASSLNAGQDEKLFF. For the CDR3, the DNA is TGTGCCAGCTCGCTAAACGCAGGACAGGATGAAAAACTGTTTTTT.

This clone was observed a few times. J is TRBJ1-6 and V is TRBV20-1; D is unclear. The CDR3 has 11 residues. The germline V and J ends were trimmed by 3 bases and 7 bases, with 4 bases remaining between them. Germline V lookup: CDR1 DFQATT, CDR2 SNEGSKA (reference sequence). The CDR3 protein is CSASENSPLHF. For the CDR3, the DNA is TGCAGTGCTAGCGAGAATTCACCCCTCCACTTT.

The chain combines TRBV10-3 with TRBJ2-7, with 11 bases aligning to TRBD1. The CDR3 loop spans 13 amino acids. Germline-derived CDR1 and CDR2 are ENHRY and SYGVKD. Trimming at V came to 7 bases and at J to 7 bases, leaving 6 bases not matched to a gene. CDR3 sequence reads: CAINGQGAWEQYF. Here the CDR3 DNA reads TGTGCCATCAATGGACAGGGGGCGTGGGAGCAGTACTTC.

The chain links TRBV6-1 to TRBJ2-7, with a weak D call TRBD2 (5 bases). Germline values: CDR1 MNHNS, CDR2 SASEGT. This CDR3 spans 17 amino acids. The V gene lost 4 bases and the J gene lost 3 bases, with 22 bases spanning the gap. The CDR3 region is CASSVPESGFVVYEQYF. CDR3 DNA: TGTGCCAGCAGTGTACCCGAATCGGGGTTTGTAGTCTACGAGCAGTACTTC.

CDR3 region: CASSLGAFEQYF. CDR3 nucleotide sequence: TGTGCCAGCAGTCTAGGGGCCTTCGAGCAGTACTTC. The V gene is TRBV12-3 or TRBV12-4, the J gene TRBJ2-7; D may be TRBD1 (5 bases). Trimming took 5 bases from V and 6 from J, leaving 11 bases between them. The CDR3 has 12 residues.

This clone has a single count. The chain has TRBV10-3 and TRBJ1-2, with 9 bases matching TRBD1. This CDR3 has 13 residues. CDR1 is ENHRY and CDR2 is SYGVKD in the germline V gene. After removal of 6 bases from V and 8 bases from J, the junction contained 7 bases not matched to a gene. Here the CDR3 DNA reads TGTGCCATCAGCGTACAGGGGGCGGGAGGCTACACCTTC. Translation gives CAISVQGAGGYTF.

The chain is built from TRBV14 and TRBJ2-7, with D possibly being TRBD2 (5 bases). The germline CDR1 and CDR2 sequences are SGHDN and FVKESK. Between the trimmed V and J ends, which lost 3 bases and 4 bases, there was a span of 16 bases. The CDR3 runs to 15 residues. CDR3: CASSHFPRTSYEQYF. The CDR3 coding sequence is TGTGCCAGCAGCCATTTCCCCAGGACTTCTTACGAGCAGTACTTC.

The chain joins TRBV12-5 to TRBJ1-6; 9 bases align to TRBD1. J was trimmed by 3 bases and V by 6 bases; bases with no gene match: 18. The length of the CDR3 is 20 residues. CDR1 is LGHNT, CDR2 FRNRAP, per germline. CDR3 protein: CASGSTTGGAGSVYNSPLHF. CDR3 coding DNA: TGTGCTAGTGGCTCCACTACAGGGGGCGCAGGGTCCGTCTATAATTCACCCCTCCACTTT.

The chain uses TRBV27 and TRBJ2-1; TRBD2 agrees at 9 bases. Germline V gives CDR1 MNHEY, CDR2 SMNVEV (reference sequence). The CDR3 has 15 amino acids. V lost 6 bases and J lost 2; bases outside the gene matches: 5. CDR3 nucleotide sequence: TGTGCCAGCAGCCCCCGCGGGGGGGCCTACAATGAGCAGTTCTTC. Amino acids: CASSPRGGAYNEQFF.

The chain employs TRBV5-1 and TRBJ2-4; TRBD1 might be the D (5 bases). Between the trimmed V and J ends, which lost 0 bases and 5 bases, there was a span of 12 bases. CDR3 length: 15 amino acids. Germline V lookup: CDR1 SGHRS, CDR2 YFSETQ. The CDR3 nucleotides are TGCGCCAGCAGCTTGGATCCAGGGAACCAAAACATTCAGTACTTC. It translates to CASSLDPGNQNIQYF.

The chain joins TRBV15 to TRBJ2-7, with TRBD1 as a possible D gene (6 bases). The germline CDR1 and CDR2 sequences are LNHNV and YYDKDF (reference sequence). This CDR3 contains 17 residues. V lost 3 bases and J lost 2, with 20 bases in between. This chain's CDR3 is CATSSERGGYKTYEQYF. The CDR3 DNA reads as TGTGCCACCAGCAGTGAAAGAGGGGGTTACAAGACCTACGAGCAGTACTTC. The variable domain in full, completed from reference TRBV15 and TRBJ2-7, reads DAMVIQNPRYQVTQFGKPVTLSCSQTLNHNVMYWYQQKSSQAPKLLFHYYDKDFNNEADTPDNFQSRRPNTSFCFLDIRSPGLGDTAMYLCATSSERGGYKTYEQYFGPGTRLTVT.